The 18 T cell receptor beta chains given below trace back to one sample, sequenced in a study of identical twins. TCRdb reprocessed the 5' RACE reads with MiXCR, giving one entry per CDR3 protein. The sample holds fewer than 550,000 distinct CDR3 sequences; over 12% are singletons and the top ten take around 0.48%. The same data also went into a second study, on yellow fever vaccine responses in identical twins.

Sequenced sample: CD4+ T cells sorted from blood. These receptor sequences come from a woman in her late teens or twenties in good health.

This clonotype has only a few counts. The gene calls are TRBV3-1 and TRBJ1-2; 7 nucleotides agree with TRBD1. Germline values: CDR1 LGHDT, CDR2 YNNKEL (reference sequence). The CDR3 length is 15 residues. The trim removed 4 bases at V and 5 bases at J, leaving 10 bases unmatched. The CDR3 here is CASSLSPDRLYGYTF. The CDR3 nucleotides read TGTGCCAGCAGCCTCTCTCCGGACAGGCTATATGGCTACACCTTC. Full variable domain (outside the CDR3, taken from reference TRBV3-1 and TRBJ1-2): DTAVSQTPKYLVTQMGNDKSIKCEQNLGHDTMYWYKQDSKKFLKIMFSYNNKELIINETVPNRFSPKSPDKAHLNLHINSLELGDSAVYFCASSLSPDRLYGYTFGSGTRLTVV.

This clonotype has only one observation. The gene calls are TRBV7-6 and TRBJ2-1; 10 positions agree with TRBD1. CDR3 length equals 19 residues. Looked up from germline, CDR1 is SGHVS and CDR2 is FNYEAQ. Trimming took 0 bases from V and 6 from J; bases not matched to a gene: 14. The CDR3 sequence is CASSLASALAGQGRNEQFF. CDR3 in DNA: TGTGCCAGCAGCTTAGCGTCGGCGTTAGCGGGACAGGGGCGCAATGAGCAGTTCTTC.

This clonotype was picked up a small number of times. The chain carries TRBV12-3 or TRBV12-4 and TRBJ2-1; 10 positions agree with TRBD2. Trimming removed 5 bases from V and 3 bases from J; junction bases left unmatched: 10. The CDR3 length is 17 residues. This CDR3 is CASSLDLGLAVYNEQFF. For the CDR3, the DNA is TGTGCCAGCAGTCTTGACTTAGGACTAGCGGTCTACAATGAGCAGTTCTTC.

The chain employs TRBV4-1 and TRBJ1-2; 8 bases are shared with TRBD1. There are 17 residues in the CDR3. J lost 4 bases, V lost 1 base, and 11 bases had no gene match. Germline V gives CDR1 MGHRA, CDR2 YSYEKL. The CDR3 is CASSQGGQATGPYGYTF. The CDR3 nucleotides are TGCGCCAGCAGCCAAGGGGGACAGGCGACAGGGCCCTATGGCTACACCTTC.

The chain uses TRBV4-1 and TRBJ1-3; D unresolved. CDR1 MGHRA and CDR2 YSYEKL come from the germline V gene. The length of the CDR3 is 17 residues. Trimming removed 5 bases from V and 0 bases from J, with 17 bases in between. The CDR3 here is CASSSPQGSLSGNTIYF. The CDR3 coding sequence is TGCGCCAGCAGCTCCCCACAAGGCAGCCTCTCTGGAAACACCATATATTTT.

The chain links TRBV4-1 to TRBJ1-4; D might be TRBD1 (6 bases). V lost 5 bases to trimming and J lost 8 bases, with 15 bases between them. This CDR3 is 14 amino acids long. Looked up from germline, CDR1 is MGHRA and CDR2 is YSYEKL. CDR3 sequence: CASSGTGTSEKLFF. The DNA for the CDR3 is TGCGCCAGCAGCGGTACCGGGACAAGCGAAAAACTGTTTTTT.

The J gene is TRBJ1-2, the V gene TRBV27; no firm D call. Germline assignment: CDR1 MNHEY and CDR2 SMNVEV (reference sequence). The CDR3 runs to 13 residues. V was clipped by 8 bases and J by 4 bases, with 14 bases between them. CDR3 coding DNA: TGTGCCAGCGTATCGGCTAGTGGCTATGGCTACACCTTC. Protein sequence: CASVSASGYGYTF.

The rearrangement joins TRBV9 to TRBJ2-1; D is possibly TRBD2 (6 bases). Per the germline V gene, CDR1 is SGDLS and CDR2 is YYNGEE. CDR3 length: 16 residues. Trimming shortened V by 0 bases and J by 5 bases, and 15 bases separated the two germline ends. The CDR3 loop reads CASSVVAGLTNNEQFF. The CDR3 DNA follows: TGTGCCAGCAGCGTAGTTGCGGGGCTAACCAACAATGAGCAGTTCTTC.

V and J are TRBV5-1 and TRBJ2-1; D perhaps matches TRBD1 (8 bases). V lost 7 bases to trimming and J lost 4 bases, with 18 bases between them. The CDR3 runs to 15 residues. From germline, CDR1 is SGHRS and CDR2 YFSETQ. The CDR3 sequence is CASWATGGGYNEQFF. CDR3 coding DNA: TGCGCCAGCTGGGCAACAGGGGGAGGGTACAATGAGCAGTTCTTC.

V is TRBV12-3 or TRBV12-4 and J is TRBJ2-1; D not certain. The ends were cut back, 2 bases at V and 7 bases at J, with 9 bases in the middle. The CDR3 loop spans 13 amino acids. The CDR3 protein is CASSLSRRNEQFF. Here the CDR3 DNA reads TGTGCCAGCAGTTTATCGCGTCGAAATGAGCAGTTCTTC.

This clonotype occurred a few times. The chain recombines TRBV5-5 with TRBJ2-7; 9 bases are a match to TRBD1. The CDR3 consists of 18 residues. CDR1 SGHKS and CDR2 YYEKEE come from the germline V gene (reference sequence). J lost 2 bases, V lost 0 bases, and 12 bases had no gene match. The CDR3 region has the DNA TGTGCCAGCAGCTTGGTAGGAACAGGGGGCTCGTACACCTACGAGCAGTACGTC. Residues: CASSLVGTGGSYTYEQYV.

This clonotype has more than one count but fewer than ten. This rearrangement joins TRBV6-1 to TRBJ2-3, with D perhaps matching TRBD1 (6 bases). The CDR3 consists of 13 residues. CDR1 is MNHNS and CDR2 is SASEGT in the germline V gene. The germline V and J ends were trimmed by 11 bases and 7 bases, with 19 bases remaining between them. The DNA of the CDR3 is TGTGCCTACAGGGACCCCCAGGTGCATACGCAGTATTTT. Translated: CAYRDPQVHTQYF.

The genes are TRBV6-6 and TRBJ2-7, with TRBD1 matching over 7 bases. After removal of 6 bases from V and 13 bases from J, the junction contained 12 bases not matched to a gene. This CDR3 contains 12 residues. CDR1 is MNHNY and CDR2 is SVGAGI in the germline V gene (reference sequence). In DNA, the CDR3 is TGTGCCAGCAGAGGGACAGAGGCTTCTTTTTACGTC. Amino acids: CASRGTEASFYV.

This clonotype occurred a few times. The genes are TRBV11-2 and TRBJ1-2; 9 nucleotides line up with TRBD1. Per germline, CDR1 SGHAT and CDR2 FQNNGV. CDR3 length: 15 residues. Trimming cost V 2 bases and J 4 bases; bases outside gene matches: 5. The CDR3 loop reads CASSLNRGQGYGYTF. CDR3 sequence (DNA): TGTGCCAGCAGCTTAAACAGGGGGCAAGGCTATGGCTACACCTTC.

This clonotype has more than one count but fewer than ten. This chain joins TRBV3-1 and TRBJ2-1, with D possibly TRBD1 on 6 matching bases. Germline assignment: CDR1 LGHDT and CDR2 YNNKEL (reference sequence). The ends were cut back, 2 bases at V and 3 bases at J, with 11 bases in the middle. The CDR3 runs to 15 residues. CDR3 DNA: TGTGCCAGCAGCCAAACCGGGACAAACTACAATGAGCAGTTCTTC. Encoded protein: CASSQTGTNYNEQFF.

As regards this clonotype: Mismatch with germline at one junction end may stem from a read error. This sequence joins TRBV29-1 and TRBJ2-5; D might be TRBD2 (6 bases). The CDR3 contains 14 residues. Germline V lookup: CDR1 SQVTM, CDR2 ANQGSEA. The CDR3 DNA reads TGCAGCGTTCAAGACAATAGCGGCCAAGAGACCCAGTACTTC. This sequence encodes CSVQDNSGQETQYF.

This clonotype was picked up a small number of times. This rearrangement joins TRBV28 to TRBJ2-5; 8 bases align to TRBD1. The CDR3 loop spans 16 amino acids. Germline CDR1 and CDR2: MDHEN and SYDVKM. Unmatched junction bases numbered 10, after V lost 5 bases and J lost 2 bases. The CDR3 sequence is CASSNGQGGGQETQYF. Written as DNA, the CDR3 is TGTGCCAGCAGTAACGGACAGGGCGGCGGGCAAGAGACCCAGTACTTC. The complete variable domain, with remaining parts taken from reference TRBV28 and TRBJ2-5, reads DVKVTQSSRYLVKRTGEKVFLECVQDMDHENMFWYRQDPGLGLRLIYFSYDVKMKEKGDIPEGYSVSREKKERFSLILESASTNQTSMYLCASSNGQGGGQETQYFGPGTRLLVL.

This chain uses TRBV14 with TRBJ2-7; 7 bases are shared with TRBD1. J gave up 1 base and V 3 bases, and 12 bases lay outside the gene matches. Germline CDR1 SGHDN, CDR2 FVKESK. The CDR3 is 17 residues long. The CDR3 DNA sequence: TGTGCCAGCAGCCACCTTGGACGTCCGACAGGGTCCTACGAGCAGTACTTC. This gives the protein CASSHLGRPTGSYEQYF.